This T cell receptor beta chain was captured in a study of blood T cell repertoires in COVID-19. As for the study in general: COVID-19 samples, acute and convalescent, were from the United States, Italy and Spain.

Some clones are missing from TCRdb's copy, which holds only in-frame ones; the method was immunoSEQ multiplex PCR. The profile covers over 250,000 clones, with around 84% appearing a single time and about 4% taken by the ten largest. The CDR3 consists of 15 residues. Germline V gives CDR1 MDHEN, CDR2 SYDVKM. Trimming took 3 bases from V and 4 from J; bases not matched to a gene: 9. The source material was PBMCs or T cells enriched from blood (not recorded which). The receptor comes from a man younger than 45 with acute COVID-19. V gene TRBV28 combines with J gene TRBJ2-7, with TRBD2 identical over 7 bases. The CDR3 bases are TGTGCCAGCAGTTTTTCCGGGGGGACTAATTACGAGCAGTACGTC. As protein: CASSFSGGTNYEQYV.